The 14 T cell receptor beta chains below all came from one sample that was sequenced in a study of quantifying T cell responses using KT2 cells. Overall study context: TCR alpha and beta constant-region primers primed reverse transcription of RNA.

Each cDNA got a UMI-containing oligo ligated at its 3' end. First-round PCR used around 4 cycles and beta primers RC1.1 and RC1.2 covering TRBC1 and TRBC2. MiXCR was run by TCRdb on the UMI-ligation and nested PCR reads, yielding one entry per CDR3 protein. This sample yields 52,000 or so distinct CDR3 sequences, of which 9% to 15% are seen a single time; around 9.9% belongs to the top ten. Sequenced: PBMCs spiked with cells of the T cell clone KT2. These receptors were collected from a human donor.

V is TRBV6-2 or TRBV6-3 and J is TRBJ2-5, with D unclear. The ends were cut back, 6 bases at V and 3 bases at J, with 8 bases in the middle. Looked up from germline, CDR1 is MNHEY and CDR2 is SVGEGT. This CDR3 region has 12 residues. CDR3 DNA sequence: TGTGCCAGCAGCCCTGTGGAAGAGACCCAGTACTTC. Amino acids: CASSPVEETQYF.

This clonotype is labeled as medium-sized. This chain uses TRBV9 with TRBJ2-1, with 8 positions matching TRBD1. Germline V gene data show CDR1 as SGDLS and CDR2 as YYNGEE. CDR3 length equals 15 residues. After removal of 3 bases from V and 2 bases from J, the junction contained 4 bases not matched to a gene. The CDR3 DNA reads TGTGCCAGCAGCGCGACAGGGGCGACCTACAATGAGCAGTTCTTC. It yields the protein CASSATGATYNEQFF.

The rearrangement links TRBV5-1 to TRBJ2-6; D gene uncertain. The germline V gene has CDR1 SGHRS and CDR2 YFSETQ. The CDR3 is 17 residues long. The V end lost 4 bases, the J end lost 1 base, and 15 bases lay between the germline ends. The CDR3 DNA sequence: TGCGCCAGCAGCACGGGCCAGCGCTGTTCTGGGGCCAACGTCCTGACTTTC. It codes for CASSTGQRCSGANVLTF.

This clonotype was picked up many times. The chain couples TRBV4-1 to TRBJ2-1; 14 bases fit TRBD2. The CDR3 sequence is 17 residues long. Germline V gives CDR1 MGHRA, CDR2 YSYEKL. V dropped 3 bases and J dropped 5; count of bases not matched to a gene: 6. CDR3 loop: CASSHSPTSGGDNEQFF. CDR3 in DNA: TGCGCCAGCAGCCACTCCCCGACTAGCGGGGGGGACAATGAGCAGTTCTTC.

The chain carries TRBV6-2 or TRBV6-3 and TRBJ2-1, with 8 bases matching TRBD2. With V trimmed by 2 bases and J by 9 bases, 12 bases remained unmatched. Germline V gives CDR1 MNHEY, CDR2 SVGEGT. This CDR3 is built from 16 residues. The CDR3 protein is CASSYRDGRASGEQFF. Here the CDR3 DNA reads TGTGCCAGCAGTTACCGTGACGGGAGGGCCTCGGGTGAGCAGTTCTTC.

At least ten counts were recorded for this clonotype. The chain recombines TRBV12-3 or TRBV12-4 with TRBJ2-3, with 12 bases lining up with TRBD2. Trimming removed 6 bases from V and 4 bases from J; junction bases left unmatched: 2. The CDR3 totals 14 residues. CDR3 sequence (DNA): TGTGCCAGCAGGACTAGCGGGAGCCCAGATACGCAGTATTTT. Amino acids: CASRTSGSPDTQYF.

The sample holds one count of this clonotype. V usage is TRBV7-9 and J usage is TRBJ2-2; D is ambiguous. Germline V CDR1 and CDR2: SEHNR, FQNEAQ (reference sequence). The CDR3 sequence is 16 residues long. The V end was cut by 4 bases, the J end by 2 bases, with 14 bases between. This CDR3 is CASSSPVEGNTGELFF. The DNA of the CDR3 is TGTGCCAGCAGCTCGCCGGTAGAAGGAAACACCGGGGAGCTGTTTTTT.

The chain links TRBV3-1 to TRBJ2-3, with TRBD2 matching over 10 bases. Germline V lookup: CDR1 LGHDT, CDR2 YNNKEL (reference sequence). With V trimmed by 5 bases and J by 4 bases, 6 bases remained unmatched. This CDR3 region has 15 residues. CDR3 DNA: TGTGCCAGCAGCAGAGGGACTAGCGCAGCAGATACGCAGTATTTT. It is translated as CASSRGTSAADTQYF.

The table lists this clonotype with a few counts. The chain is built from TRBV12-3 or TRBV12-4 and TRBJ2-7; no clear D. V lost 3 bases to trimming and J lost 0 bases, with 15 bases between them. This CDR3 contains 16 residues. CDR3 bases: TGTGCCAGCAGTTTTGGTTTCTTACAGCCCTCCTACGAGCAGTACTTC. This encodes CASSFGFLQPSYEQYF.

This clonotype has ten or more counts. This chain connects TRBV5-6 to TRBJ2-3; 11 bases are a match to TRBD1. Trimming at V came to 4 bases and at J to 3 bases, leaving 7 bases not matched to a gene. The CDR3 runs 16 residues. The germline CDR1 and CDR2 sequences are SGHDT and YYEEEE. This CDR3 reads CASSTDRGPRTDTQYF. CDR3 DNA sequence: TGTGCCAGCAGCACGGACAGGGGGCCCCGGACAGATACGCAGTATTTT.

The chain is built from TRBV6-2 or TRBV6-3 and TRBJ1-1; 8 bases map to TRBD1. The CDR3 is 14 residues long. The germline CDR1 and CDR2 sequences are MNHEY and SVGEGT. With 5 bases clipped from V and 6 bases from J, the junction kept 8 bases outside the gene matches. For the CDR3, the DNA is TGTGCCAGCAGTCGCGGGACAGGTCCTTCTGAAGCTTTCTTT. Translated, it gives CASSRGTGPSEAFF.

The chain recombines TRBV15 with TRBJ2-7; 8 positions agree with TRBD1. The CDR3 totals 15 residues. The germline V gene encodes CDR1 LNHNV and CDR2 YYDKDF (reference sequence). Trimming took 0 bases from V and 6 from J; bases not matched to a gene: 7. CDR3 DNA sequence: TGTGCCACCAGCAGAGAACCACAGGGGGTCGGCGAGCAGTACTTC. This encodes CATSREPQGVGEQYF.

This clonotype was observed at least ten times. The rearrangement links TRBV29-1 to TRBJ2-7, with D perhaps TRBD1 (5 bases). The germline gives CDR1 SQVTM, CDR2 ANQGSEA. The V end was cut by 5 bases, the J end by 3 bases, with 11 bases between. The CDR3 runs 12 residues. CDR3 coding DNA: TGCAGCGTTTCCCTGGACAACTACGAGCAGTACTTC. Translation: CSVSLDNYEQYF.

The rearrangement uses TRBV12-3 or TRBV12-4 and TRBJ2-5, with D possibly TRBD1 on 6 matching bases. The V end lost 5 bases, the J end lost 4 bases, and 23 bases lay between the germline ends. The CDR3 is made up of 17 amino acids. This CDR3 is CASSRLTAAGVRETQYF. The CDR3 DNA follows: TGTGCCAGCAGTCGCCTCACCGCCGCAGGGGTTCGAGAGACCCAGTACTTC.